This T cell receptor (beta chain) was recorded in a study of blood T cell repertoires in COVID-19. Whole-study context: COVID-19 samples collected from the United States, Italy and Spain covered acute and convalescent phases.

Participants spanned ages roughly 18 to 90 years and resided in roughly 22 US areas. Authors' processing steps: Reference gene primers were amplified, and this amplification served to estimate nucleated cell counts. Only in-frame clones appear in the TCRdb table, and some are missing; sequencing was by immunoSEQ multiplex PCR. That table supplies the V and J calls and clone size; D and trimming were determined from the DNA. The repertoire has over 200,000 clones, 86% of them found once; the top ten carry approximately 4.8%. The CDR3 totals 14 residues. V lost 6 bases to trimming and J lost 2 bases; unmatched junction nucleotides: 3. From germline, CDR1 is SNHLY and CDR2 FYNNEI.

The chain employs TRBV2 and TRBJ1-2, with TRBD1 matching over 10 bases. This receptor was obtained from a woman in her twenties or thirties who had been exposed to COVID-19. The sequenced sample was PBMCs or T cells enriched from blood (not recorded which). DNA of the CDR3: TGTGCCAGCAGCCGACAGGGGGCAAACTATGGCTACACCTTC. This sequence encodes CASSRQGANYGYTF.